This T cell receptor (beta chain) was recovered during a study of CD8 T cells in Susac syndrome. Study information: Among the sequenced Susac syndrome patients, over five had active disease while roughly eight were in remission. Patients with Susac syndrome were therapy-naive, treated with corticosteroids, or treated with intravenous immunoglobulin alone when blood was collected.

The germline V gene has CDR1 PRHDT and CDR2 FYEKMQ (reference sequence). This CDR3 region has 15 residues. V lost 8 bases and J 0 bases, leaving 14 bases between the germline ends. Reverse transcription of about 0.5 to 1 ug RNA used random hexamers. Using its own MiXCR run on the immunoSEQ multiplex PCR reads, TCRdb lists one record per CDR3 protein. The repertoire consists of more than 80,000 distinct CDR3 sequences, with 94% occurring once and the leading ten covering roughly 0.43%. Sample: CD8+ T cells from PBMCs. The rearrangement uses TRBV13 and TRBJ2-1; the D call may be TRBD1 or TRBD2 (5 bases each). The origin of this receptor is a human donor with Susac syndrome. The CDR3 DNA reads TGTGCCAGCGGTCCTTGGGGGAGCTCCTACAATGAGCAGTTCTTC. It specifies CASGPWGSSYNEQFF.